Each of the 9 T cell receptor beta chains below was sequenced from the same sample in a study of blood T cell repertoires in COVID-19. The repertoire was sequenced with immunoSEQ multiplex PCR; TCRdb's copy has only in-frame clones and lacks some. Among some 150,000 clones listed, about 81% were seen once. Sequenced material: peripheral blood. The receptors stem from a woman between 70 and 85 years old with acute or convalescent COVID-19.

V usage is TRBV28 and J usage is TRBJ1-5, with D possibly TRBD1 on 6 matching bases. The CDR3 length is 16 residues. With 4 bases removed from V and 2 bases from J, the gap between germline ends came to 15 bases. Germline CDR1 and CDR2: MDHEN and SYDVKM. CDR3 in DNA: TGTGCCAGCAGTTCCGGGACAAGGGCTGGCAATCAGCCCCAGCATTTT. Translation gives CASSSGTRAGNQPQHF.

The rearrangement links TRBV30 to TRBJ1-5; D ambiguous. Trimming took 1 base from V and 5 from J, leaving 9 bases between them. Germline loops: CDR1 GTSNPN, CDR2 SVGIG (reference sequence). The CDR3 has 13 amino acids. CDR3 amino acids: CAWSAGQHQPQHF. CDR3 in DNA: TGTGCCTGGAGTGCAGGCCAACATCAGCCCCAGCATTTT.

This chain uses TRBV5-4 with TRBJ2-3; 8 positions agree with TRBD2. The CDR3 is made up of 16 amino acids. Germline V gene data show CDR1 as SGHNT and CDR2 as YYREEE (reference sequence). Losses at the gene ends were 0 bases for V and 4 bases for J; bases not matched to a gene: 7. CDR3 sequence: CASSLDSGGIADTQYF. CDR3 DNA sequence: TGTGCCAGCAGCTTGGATTCGGGAGGGATCGCAGATACGCAGTATTTT.

The chain couples TRBV7-2 to TRBJ1-1; a possible D gene is TRBD1 (6 bases). The V and J ends lost 2 bases and 5 bases respectively, with 15 bases between them. This CDR3 spans 15 amino acids. Germline V gene data show CDR1 as SGHTA and CDR2 as FQGNSA. The CDR3 region is CASSLSWNQGTEAFF. The CDR3 DNA sequence: TGTGCCAGCAGCTTATCGTGGAACCAGGGGACTGAAGCTTTCTTT.

The genes are TRBV13 and TRBJ1-2, with D possibly matching TRBD1 (6 bases). This CDR3 contains 15 residues. The germline gives CDR1 PRHDT, CDR2 FYEKMQ (reference sequence). Trimming took 0 bases from V and 7 from J, leaving 15 bases between them. This CDR3 reads CASSLGTGTMTGYTF. CDR3 sequence (DNA): TGTGCCAGCAGCTTAGGAACAGGGACGATGACTGGCTACACCTTC. Looking up the rest from reference TRBV13 and TRBJ1-2 gives the full variable domain: AAGVIQSPRHLIKEKRETATLKCYPIPRHDTVYWYQQGPGQDPQFLISFYEKMQSDKGSIPDRFSAQQFSDYHSELNMSSLELGDSALYFCASSLGTGTMTGYTFGSGTRLTVV.

This clone was detected only a few times. The chain combines TRBV18 with TRBJ1-1; 9 bases map to TRBD1. CDR3 length equals 18 residues. V was pared by 1 base and J by 1 base, with 10 bases of the junction left unmatched. Germline V CDR1 and CDR2: KGHSH, LQKENI. This chain's CDR3 is CASSPRATGGESNTEAFF. The CDR3 region has the DNA TGTGCCAGCTCACCACGGGCGACAGGGGGTGAGTCGAACACTGAAGCTTTCTTT.

The rearrangement uses TRBV27 and TRBJ2-7; 8 positions agree with TRBD2. V lost 5 bases and J lost 2; bases outside the gene matches: 5. Germline lookup yields CDR1 MNHEY and CDR2 SMNVEV (reference sequence). The CDR3 extends over 14 amino acids. The CDR3 DNA sequence: TGTGCCAGCAGTCTCATCGGGGGGGCCTACGAGCAGTACTTC. It codes for CASSLIGGAYEQYF.

The CDR3 nucleotides read TGTGCCAGCAGCTCGAGTAACAGGGGAAGCAATCAGCCCCAGCATTTT. Translated, it gives CASSSSNRGSNQPQHF. The chain uses TRBV7-9 and TRBJ1-5, with 7 bases that match TRBD1. The CDR3 contains 16 residues. Germline values: CDR1 SEHNR, CDR2 FQNEAQ (reference sequence). Losses at the gene ends were 4 bases for V and 1 base for J; bases not matched to a gene: 7.

To note about this clone: Other nucleotide sequences in the sample specify the same CDR3. V usage is TRBV9 and J usage is TRBJ2-5; the D gene is possibly TRBD1 (5 bases). There are 13 residues in the CDR3. Trimming pared 0 bases from V and 5 bases from J, leaving 8 bases between. Germline V CDR1 and CDR2: SGDLS, YYNGEE. The CDR3 coding sequence is TGTGCCAGCAGCGTAGAGGGGCGGGAGACCCAGTACTTC. The encoded protein is CASSVEGRETQYF. Supplemented by reference TRBV9 and TRBJ2-5, the full variable domain reads DSGVTQTPKHLITATGQRVTLRCSPRSGDLSVYWYQQSLDQGLQFLIQYYNGEERAKGNILERFSAQQFPDLHSELNLSSLELGDSALYFCASSVEGRETQYFGPGTRLLVL.